This record covers a single T cell receptor (beta chain). Its antigen is undetermined. These data are taken from a study of response to subunit inactivated influenza vaccine. Study-wide results and caveats: New T cells are recruited in small numbers by each seasonal influenza vaccination, according to the authors' suggestion.

TCRdb reprocessed the RT-PCR reads via MiXCR and lists one record per CDR3 protein. The data hold 450,000 to 600,000 distinct CDR3 sequences, with approximately 7.1% observed a single time. V was trimmed by 0 bases and J by 4 bases, leaving 16 bases between them. The CDR3 covers 17 residues. Germline V gene data show CDR1 as SGHKS and CDR2 as YYEKEE (reference sequence). The source was PBMCs from blood, collected roughly 24 months after vaccination. This TCR came from a man aged 50 to 69 who received an inactivated influenza vaccine. This chain links TRBV5-5 with TRBJ1-4; D is possibly TRBD1 (5 bases). CDR3 coding DNA: TGTGCCAGCAGCTTGGACCCGAGACAGACGATTAATGAAAAACTGTTTTTT. This sequence encodes CASSLDPRQTINEKLFF.